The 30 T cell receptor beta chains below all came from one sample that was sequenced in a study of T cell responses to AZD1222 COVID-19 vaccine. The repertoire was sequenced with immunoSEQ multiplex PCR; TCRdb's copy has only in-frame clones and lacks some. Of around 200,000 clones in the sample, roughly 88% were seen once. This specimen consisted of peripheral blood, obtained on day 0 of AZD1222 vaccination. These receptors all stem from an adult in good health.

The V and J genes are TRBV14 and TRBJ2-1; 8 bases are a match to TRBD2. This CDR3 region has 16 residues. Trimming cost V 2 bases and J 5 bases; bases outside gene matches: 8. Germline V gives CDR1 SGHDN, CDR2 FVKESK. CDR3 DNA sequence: TGTGCCAGCAGCCAAACTCGGGGGGGCCTGAACAATGAGCAGTTCTTC. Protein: CASSQTRGGLNNEQFF.

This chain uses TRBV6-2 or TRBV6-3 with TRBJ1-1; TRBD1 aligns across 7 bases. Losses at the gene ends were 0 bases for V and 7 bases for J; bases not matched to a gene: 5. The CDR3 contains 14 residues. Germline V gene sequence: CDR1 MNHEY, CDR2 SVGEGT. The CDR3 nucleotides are TGTGCCAGCAGTTACTCAGGGGGGACAGTTGAAGCTTTCTTT. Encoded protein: CASSYSGGTVEAFF.

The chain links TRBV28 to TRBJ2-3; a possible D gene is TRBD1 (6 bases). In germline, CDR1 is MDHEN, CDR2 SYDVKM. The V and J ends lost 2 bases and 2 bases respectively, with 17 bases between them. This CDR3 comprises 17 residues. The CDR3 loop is CASSLMRGRGNTDTQYF. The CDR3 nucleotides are TGTGCCAGCAGTTTAATGAGGGGCAGGGGAAACACAGATACGCAGTATTTT.

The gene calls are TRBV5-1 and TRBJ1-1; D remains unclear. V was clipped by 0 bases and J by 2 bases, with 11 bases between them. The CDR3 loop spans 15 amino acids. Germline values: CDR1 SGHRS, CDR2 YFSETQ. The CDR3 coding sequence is TGCGCCAGCAGCTTGGTTCTGGGGAGCAACACTGAAGCTTTCTTT. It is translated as CASSLVLGSNTEAFF.

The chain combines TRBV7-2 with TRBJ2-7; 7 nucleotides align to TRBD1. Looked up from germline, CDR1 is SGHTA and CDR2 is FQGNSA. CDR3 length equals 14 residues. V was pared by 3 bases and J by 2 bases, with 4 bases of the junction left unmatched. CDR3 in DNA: TGTGCCAGCAGCTTGACAGGGACCCCCTACGAGCAGTACTTC. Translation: CASSLTGTPYEQYF.

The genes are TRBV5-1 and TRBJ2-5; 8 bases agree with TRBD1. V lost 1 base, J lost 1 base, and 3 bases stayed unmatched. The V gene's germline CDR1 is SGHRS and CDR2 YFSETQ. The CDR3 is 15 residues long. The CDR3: CASSLNTGGQETQYF. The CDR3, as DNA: TGCGCCAGCAGCTTGAATACAGGGGGCCAAGAGACCCAGTACTTC.

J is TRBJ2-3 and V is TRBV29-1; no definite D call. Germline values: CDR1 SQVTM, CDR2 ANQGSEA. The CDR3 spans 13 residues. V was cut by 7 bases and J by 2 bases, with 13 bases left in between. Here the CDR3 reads CSAIFLATDTQYF. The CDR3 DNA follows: TGCAGCGCAATCTTCCTGGCCACAGATACGCAGTATTTT.

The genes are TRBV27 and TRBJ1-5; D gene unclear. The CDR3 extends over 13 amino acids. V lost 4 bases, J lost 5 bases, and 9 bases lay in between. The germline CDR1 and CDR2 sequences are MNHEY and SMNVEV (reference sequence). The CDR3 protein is CASSSWLDQPQHF. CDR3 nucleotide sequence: TGTGCCAGCAGTTCCTGGTTGGATCAGCCCCAGCATTTT.

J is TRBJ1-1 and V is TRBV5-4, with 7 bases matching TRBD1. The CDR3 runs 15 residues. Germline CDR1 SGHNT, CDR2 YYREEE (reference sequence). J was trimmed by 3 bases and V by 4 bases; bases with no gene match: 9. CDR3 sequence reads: CASSTYRGRDTEAFF. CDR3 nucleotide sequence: TGTGCCAGCAGCACCTACAGGGGAAGAGACACTGAAGCTTTCTTT.

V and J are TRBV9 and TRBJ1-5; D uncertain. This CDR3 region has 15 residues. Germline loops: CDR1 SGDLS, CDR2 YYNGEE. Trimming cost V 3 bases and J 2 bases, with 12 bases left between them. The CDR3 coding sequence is TGTGCCAGCAGCGCCCAAGGCGGGGGCAATCAGCCCCAGCATTTT. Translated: CASSAQGGGNQPQHF.

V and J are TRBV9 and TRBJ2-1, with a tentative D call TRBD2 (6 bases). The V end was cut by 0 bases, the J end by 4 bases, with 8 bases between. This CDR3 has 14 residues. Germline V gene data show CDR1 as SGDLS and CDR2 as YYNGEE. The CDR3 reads CASSVGAGYNEQFF. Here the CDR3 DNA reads TGTGCCAGCAGCGTAGGGGCGGGATACAATGAGCAGTTCTTC.

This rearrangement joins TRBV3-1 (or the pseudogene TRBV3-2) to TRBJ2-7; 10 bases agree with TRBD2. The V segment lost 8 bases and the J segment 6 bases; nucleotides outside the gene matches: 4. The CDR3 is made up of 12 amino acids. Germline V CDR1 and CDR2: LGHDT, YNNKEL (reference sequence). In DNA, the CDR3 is TGTGCCAGCGGGCTAGCGGGAGTCGAGCAGTACTTC. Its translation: CASGLAGVEQYF.

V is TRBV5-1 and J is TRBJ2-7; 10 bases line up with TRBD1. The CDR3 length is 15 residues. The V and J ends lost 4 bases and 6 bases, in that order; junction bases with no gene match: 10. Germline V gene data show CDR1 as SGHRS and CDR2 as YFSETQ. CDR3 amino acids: CASSLEPGQGTEQYF. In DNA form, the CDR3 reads TGCGCCAGCAGCCTAGAACCGGGACAGGGGACCGAGCAGTACTTC.

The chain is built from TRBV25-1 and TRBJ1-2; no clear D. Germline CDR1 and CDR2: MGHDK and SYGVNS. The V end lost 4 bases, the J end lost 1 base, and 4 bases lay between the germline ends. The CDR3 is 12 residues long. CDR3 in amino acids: CASSGNNYGYTF. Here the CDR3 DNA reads TGTGCCAGCAGTGGAAATAACTATGGCTACACCTTC.

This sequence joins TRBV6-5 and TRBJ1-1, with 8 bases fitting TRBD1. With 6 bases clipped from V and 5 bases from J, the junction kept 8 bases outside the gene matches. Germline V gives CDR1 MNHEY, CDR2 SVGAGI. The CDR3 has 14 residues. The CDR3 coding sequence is TGTGCCAGCAGAAAGGACAGGGTGGTTACTGAAGCTTTCTTT. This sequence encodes CASRKDRVVTEAFF.

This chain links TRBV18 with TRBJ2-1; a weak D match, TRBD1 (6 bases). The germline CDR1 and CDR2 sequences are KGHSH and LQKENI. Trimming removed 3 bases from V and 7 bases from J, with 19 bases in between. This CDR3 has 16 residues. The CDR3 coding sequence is TGTGCCAGCTCACCTCTAGTCGGGTCAGGGGTAAATGAGCAGTTCTTC. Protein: CASSPLVGSGVNEQFF.

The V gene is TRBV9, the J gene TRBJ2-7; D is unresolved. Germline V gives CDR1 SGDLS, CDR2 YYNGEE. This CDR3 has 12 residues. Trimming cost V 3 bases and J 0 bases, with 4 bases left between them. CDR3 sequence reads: CASSANSYEQYF. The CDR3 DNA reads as TGTGCCAGCAGCGCCAACTCCTACGAGCAGTACTTC.

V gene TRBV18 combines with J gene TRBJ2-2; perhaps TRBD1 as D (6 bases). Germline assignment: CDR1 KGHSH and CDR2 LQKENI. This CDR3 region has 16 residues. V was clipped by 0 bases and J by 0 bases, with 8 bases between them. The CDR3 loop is CASSPPGTSNTGELFF. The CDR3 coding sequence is TGTGCCAGCTCACCACCCGGGACATCGAACACCGGGGAGCTGTTTTTT.

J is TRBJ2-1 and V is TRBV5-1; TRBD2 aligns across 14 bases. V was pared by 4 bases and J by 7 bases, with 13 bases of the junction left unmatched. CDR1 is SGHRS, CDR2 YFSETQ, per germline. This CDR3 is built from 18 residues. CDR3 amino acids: CASSQGGTSGSWENEQFF. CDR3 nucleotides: TGCGCCAGCAGCCAAGGAGGGACTAGCGGGAGTTGGGAGAATGAGCAGTTCTTC.

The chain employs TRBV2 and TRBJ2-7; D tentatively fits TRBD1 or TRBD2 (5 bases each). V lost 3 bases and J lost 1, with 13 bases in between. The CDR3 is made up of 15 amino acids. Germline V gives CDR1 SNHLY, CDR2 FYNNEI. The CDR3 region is CASSDFTGPSYEQYF. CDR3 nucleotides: TGTGCCAGCAGTGACTTTACGGGGCCTTCCTACGAGCAGTACTTC.

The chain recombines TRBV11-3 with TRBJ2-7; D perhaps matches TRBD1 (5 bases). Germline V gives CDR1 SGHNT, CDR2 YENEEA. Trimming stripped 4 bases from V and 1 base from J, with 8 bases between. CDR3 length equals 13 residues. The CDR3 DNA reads TGTGCCAGCAGCTATGGGGCGTCCTACGAGCAGTACTTC. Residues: CASSYGASYEQYF.

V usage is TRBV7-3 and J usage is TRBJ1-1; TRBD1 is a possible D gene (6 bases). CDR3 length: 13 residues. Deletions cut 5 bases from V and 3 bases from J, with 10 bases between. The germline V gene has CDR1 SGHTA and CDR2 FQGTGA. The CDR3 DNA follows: TGTGCCAGCAGCCCGCGGACAGACACTGAAGCTTTCTTT. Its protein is CASSPRTDTEAFF.

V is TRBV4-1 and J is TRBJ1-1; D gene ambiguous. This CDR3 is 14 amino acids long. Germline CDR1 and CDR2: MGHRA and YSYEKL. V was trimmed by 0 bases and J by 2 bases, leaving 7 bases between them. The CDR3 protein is CASSQERVNTEAFF. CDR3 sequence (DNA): TGCGCCAGCAGCCAAGAAAGGGTAAACACTGAAGCTTTCTTT.

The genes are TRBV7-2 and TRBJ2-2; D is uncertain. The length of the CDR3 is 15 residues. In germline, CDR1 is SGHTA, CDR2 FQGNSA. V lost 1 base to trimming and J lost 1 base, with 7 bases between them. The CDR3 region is CASSLVLENTGELFF. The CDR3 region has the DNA TGTGCCAGCAGCTTAGTTCTGGAGAACACCGGGGAGCTGTTTTTT.

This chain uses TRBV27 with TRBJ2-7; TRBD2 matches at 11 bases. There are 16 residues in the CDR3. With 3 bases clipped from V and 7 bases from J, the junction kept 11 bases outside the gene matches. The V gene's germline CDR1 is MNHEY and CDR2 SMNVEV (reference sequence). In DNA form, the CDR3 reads TGTGCCAGCAGTTTTCAACTAGCGGGGGCCCGTGGGGAGCAGTACTTC. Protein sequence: CASSFQLAGARGEQYF.

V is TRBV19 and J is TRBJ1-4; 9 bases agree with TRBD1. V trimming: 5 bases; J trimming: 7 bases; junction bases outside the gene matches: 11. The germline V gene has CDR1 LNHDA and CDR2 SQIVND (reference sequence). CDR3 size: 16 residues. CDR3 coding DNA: TGTGCCAGTAGTCCGGACAGGGGCGGTCTTGCTGAAAAACTGTTTTTT. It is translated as CASSPDRGGLAEKLFF.

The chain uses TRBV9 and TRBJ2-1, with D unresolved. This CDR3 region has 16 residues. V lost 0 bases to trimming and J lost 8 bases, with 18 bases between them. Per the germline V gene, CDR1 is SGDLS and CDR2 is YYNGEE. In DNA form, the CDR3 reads TGTGCCAGCAGCGTAGTTGGGCACCTCCCGGTGGATGAGCAGTTCTTC. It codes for CASSVVGHLPVDEQFF. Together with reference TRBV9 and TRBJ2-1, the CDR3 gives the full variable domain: DSGVTQTPKHLITATGQRVTLRCSPRSGDLSVYWYQQSLDQGLQFLIQYYNGEERAKGNILERFSAQQFPDLHSELNLSSLELGDSALYFCASSVVGHLPVDEQFFGPGTRLTVL.

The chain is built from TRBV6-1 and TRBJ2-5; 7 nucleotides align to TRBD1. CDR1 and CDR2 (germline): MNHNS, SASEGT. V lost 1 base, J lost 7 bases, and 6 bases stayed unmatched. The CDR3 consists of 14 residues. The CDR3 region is CASSEEAGGRTQYF. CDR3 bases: TGTGCCAGCAGTGAAGAGGCAGGGGGACGGACCCAGTACTTC.

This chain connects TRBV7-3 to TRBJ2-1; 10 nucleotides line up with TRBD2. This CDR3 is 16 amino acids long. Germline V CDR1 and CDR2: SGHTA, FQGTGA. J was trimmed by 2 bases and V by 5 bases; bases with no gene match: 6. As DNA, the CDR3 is TGTGCCAGCAGCCTAAGCGGGGGGGCCGCCTACAATGAGCAGTTCTTC. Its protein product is CASSLSGGAAYNEQFF.

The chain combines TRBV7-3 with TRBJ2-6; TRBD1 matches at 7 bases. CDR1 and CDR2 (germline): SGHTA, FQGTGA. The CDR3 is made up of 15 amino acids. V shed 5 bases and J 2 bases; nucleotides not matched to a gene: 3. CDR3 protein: CASSRGGAGANVLTF. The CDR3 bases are TGTGCCAGCAGCCGAGGGGGCGCTGGGGCCAACGTCCTGACTTTC.